This T cell receptor (beta chain) originates from a study of shared clonotypes between healthy human individuals. The table came from immunoSEQ multiplex PCR; TCRdb's copy has only in-frame clones and leaves some out. The sample records approximately 2,000,000 clones, just under 95% being singletons. Germline-derived CDR1 and CDR2 are LNHDA and SQIVND (reference sequence). The junction had 13 bases not matched to a gene; V was cut back by 8 bases and J by 1 base. The CDR3 is 17 residues long. Material for sequencing was naive CD4+ T cells from PBMCs. Regarding subset: CD45RA+ positively selected. The clonotype originates from a man between 18 and 29 years old in good health. Some clones in this sample may be carry-over from other donors' samples. This chain uses TRBV19 with TRBJ2-2, with TRBD2 matching over 7 bases. CDR3: CASSGERDLQNTGELFF. The CDR3 DNA reads as TGTGCCAGTTCGGGGGAGCGGGACCTCCAGAACACCGGGGAGCTGTTTTTT.